The 19 T cell receptor beta chains listed next were all sequenced from one sample in a study of blood T cell repertoires in COVID-19. Sequencing used immunoSEQ multiplex PCR; TCRdb keeps in-frame clones, though not all of them. Seen here are some 270,000 clones, around 92% observed once, and the top ten hold around 1.9%. Sequenced input: PBMCs or T cells enriched from blood (not recorded which). The receptor set was obtained from a woman aged 55-70 years who had recovered from COVID-19.

V and J are TRBV7-2 and TRBJ2-5; D not resolved. Trimming stripped 5 bases from V and 5 bases from J, with 18 bases between. The V gene's germline CDR1 is SGHTA and CDR2 FQGNSA. CDR3 length: 15 amino acids. CDR3 residues: CASSIGRLGRETQYF. CDR3 DNA: TGTGCCAGCAGCATAGGTCGGCTAGGTCGGGAGACCCAGTACTTC.

The J gene is TRBJ1-2, the V gene TRBV10-3; the match to TRBD1 covers 7 bases. V was pared by 1 base and J by 4 bases, with 9 bases of the junction left unmatched. The CDR3 has 16 amino acids. CDR1 is ENHRY and CDR2 is SYGVKD in the germline V gene. The CDR3 nucleotides are TGTGCCATCAGTGAGTTGACCTTACAGGGGCGCTATGGCTACACCTTC. It yields the protein CAISELTLQGRYGYTF.

The J gene is TRBJ1-4, the V gene TRBV19, with a tentative D call TRBD1 (6 bases). Looked up from germline, CDR1 is LNHDA and CDR2 is SQIVND (reference sequence). V gave up 3 bases and J gave up 10 bases, with 12 bases separating them. The CDR3 has 13 residues. This CDR3 reads CASSIGQSGKLFF. Written as DNA, the CDR3 is TGTGCCAGTAGTATCGGACAGTCCGGAAAACTGTTTTTT.

The gene calls are TRBV25-1 and TRBJ1-1; tentatively, D is TRBD1 (6 bases). The CDR3 extends over 16 amino acids. Germline V gene lookup returns CDR1 MGHDK and CDR2 SYGVNS. V was shortened by 7 bases and J by 1 base, with 19 bases between the two germline ends. The CDR3 protein is CASIPSGGARNTEAFF. CDR3 DNA sequence: TGTGCCAGCATCCCCTCCGGGGGGGCGAGGAACACTGAAGCTTTCTTT.

This clone was detected only a few times. CDR3 nucleotides: TGCGCCAGCAGTGCAGTAGCGGGGGGTTTTAATGAGCAGTTCTTC. Translation: CASSAVAGGFNEQFF. V is TRBV10-1 and J is TRBJ2-1, with 10 positions matching TRBD2. Germline V lookup: CDR1 WNHNN, CDR2 SYGVQD (reference sequence). The V segment lost 4 bases and the J segment 7 bases; nucleotides outside the gene matches: 7. The CDR3 is made up of 15 amino acids.

The V call is TRBV19, the J call TRBJ2-7; D not resolved. Germline assignment: CDR1 LNHDA and CDR2 SQIVND (reference sequence). The CDR3 is made up of 14 amino acids. V was cut by 2 bases and J by 3 bases, with 11 bases left in between. The CDR3 DNA reads as TGTGCCAGTAGTATAACGCGCCACGACTACGAGCAGTACTTC. This encodes CASSITRHDYEQYF.

The genes are TRBV10-3 and TRBJ2-7; 12 positions agree with TRBD1. Germline V gene lookup returns CDR1 ENHRY and CDR2 SYGVKD. Trimming took 6 bases from V and 6 from J; bases not matched to a gene: 6. The CDR3 runs 14 residues. The CDR3: CAIRPGQGASEQYF. The CDR3 DNA reads as TGTGCCATCAGACCGGGACAGGGGGCCAGCGAGCAGTACTTC.

The chain joins TRBV6-5 to TRBJ2-1, with TRBD2 as a possible D gene (6 bases). V was pared by 2 bases and J by 0 bases, with 11 bases between. Germline V gene lookup returns CDR1 MNHEY and CDR2 SVGAGI. The CDR3 has 16 amino acids. DNA of the CDR3: TGTGCCAGCAGTTACGCCGGGACTGACTCCTACAATGAGCAGTTCTTC. This sequence encodes CASSYAGTDSYNEQFF.

The J gene is TRBJ2-1, the V gene TRBV7-9; no definite D call. The CDR3 extends over 14 amino acids. The germline V gene encodes CDR1 SEHNR and CDR2 FQNEAQ (reference sequence). Trimming removed 1 base at V and 4 bases at J, with 8 bases between. The CDR3 protein is CASSLVSTYNEQFF. CDR3 sequence (DNA): TGTGCCAGCAGCTTAGTAAGTACTTACAATGAGCAGTTCTTC.

The chain recombines TRBV2 with TRBJ2-7, with D tentatively TRBD1 (6 bases). The CDR3 extends over 15 amino acids. Per the germline V gene, CDR1 is SNHLY and CDR2 is FYNNEI. Trimming stripped 7 bases from V and 7 bases from J, with 23 bases between. CDR3 in DNA: TGTGCCAGCATTAAACTCTTACTATCCCAGGGGGAGCAGTACTTC. This gives the protein CASIKLLLSQGEQYF. Full variable domain (rest looked up from reference TRBV2 and TRBJ2-7): EPEVTQTPSHQVTQMGQEVILRCVPISNHLYFYWYRQILGQKVEFLVSFYNNEISEKSEIFDDQFSVERPDGSNFTLKIRSTKLEDSAMYFCASIKLLLSQGEQYFGPGTRLTVT.

The chain is built from TRBV7-9 and TRBJ1-6, with D tentatively TRBD1 (6 bases). Germline lookup yields CDR1 SEHNR and CDR2 FQNEAQ (reference sequence). CDR3 size: 14 residues. The ends were cut back, 4 bases at V and 6 bases at J, with 10 bases in the middle. The CDR3 spells CASSSGQLNSPLHF. The DNA for the CDR3 is TGTGCCAGCAGCTCTGGACAGCTTAATTCACCCCTCCACTTT.

This chain links TRBV3-1 (or the pseudogene TRBV3-2) with TRBJ2-7; TRBD1 matches 8 bases. The CDR3 is 14 amino acids. Trimming at V came to 1 base and at J to 6 bases, leaving 5 bases not matched to a gene. The germline V gene has CDR1 LGHDT and CDR2 YNNKEL (reference sequence). CDR3 sequence: CASSQGEGTGEQYF. CDR3 nucleotides: TGTGCCAGCAGCCAAGGAGAGGGGACAGGCGAGCAGTACTTC.

The V and J genes are TRBV5-1 and TRBJ2-7, with 7 bases lining up with TRBD1. Germline V gene lookup returns CDR1 SGHRS and CDR2 YFSETQ. V shed 4 bases and J 7 bases; nucleotides not matched to a gene: 8. The CDR3 loop spans 13 amino acids. The DNA of the CDR3 is TGCGCCAGCAGCCTAGGACAGGAGGAAGAGCAGTACTTC. Protein product: CASSLGQEEEQYF. The complete variable domain, with remaining parts taken from reference TRBV5-1 and TRBJ2-7, reads KAGVTQTPRYLIKTRGQQVTLSCSPISGHRSVSWYQQTPGQGLQFLFEYFSETQRNKGNFPGRFSGRQFSNSRSEMNVSTLELGDSALYLCASSLGQEEEQYFGPGTRLTVT.

CDR3 sequence reads: CASSRTGGIGGYTF. In nucleotides, the CDR3 is TGTGCCAGCAGCCGGACAGGGGGCATAGGAGGCTACACCTTC. The rearrangement links TRBV28 to TRBJ1-2; 11 nucleotides agree with TRBD1. The CDR3 is 14 residues long. Trimming took 6 bases from V and 8 from J; bases not matched to a gene: 8. Germline V CDR1 and CDR2: MDHEN, SYDVKM.

This chain joins TRBV27 and TRBJ2-3; 9 positions agree with TRBD2. The CDR3 is 17 amino acids. V was clipped by 3 bases and J by 5 bases; unmatched bases: 12. From germline, CDR1 is MNHEY and CDR2 SMNVEV (reference sequence). Here the CDR3 DNA reads TGTGCCAGCAGTTTTGATATGGCTAGCGGGGTGGGAGATACGCAGTATTTT. Translating gives CASSFDMASGVGDTQYF.

The CDR3 reads CSVTFTGELFF. CDR3 nucleotide sequence: TGCAGCGTAACATTCACCGGGGAGCTGTTTTTT. The chain carries TRBV29-1 and TRBJ2-2, with D unclear. V lost 6 bases, J lost 4 bases, and 6 bases lay in between. CDR1 is SQVTM, CDR2 ANQGSEA, per germline. The length of the CDR3 is 11 residues.

The gene calls are TRBV18 and TRBJ1-4, with a tentative D call TRBD1 (5 bases). The CDR3 is 14 residues long. V lost 4 bases and J 8 bases, leaving 14 bases between the germline ends. In germline, CDR1 is KGHSH, CDR2 LQKENI. This chain's CDR3 is CASSRSGEREKLFF. CDR3 nucleotides: TGTGCCAGCTCACGTTCGGGGGAAAGGGAAAAACTGTTTTTT.

CDR3 protein: CASSPDRGGGYTF. CDR3 sequence (DNA): TGTGCCAGCAGCCCCGACAGGGGAGGCGGCTACACCTTC. This chain joins TRBV7-8 and TRBJ1-2, with 8 positions matching TRBD1. The germline V gene encodes CDR1 SGHVS and CDR2 FQNEAQ. CDR3 length: 13 amino acids. The V segment lost 5 bases and the J segment 8 bases; nucleotides outside the gene matches: 7.

The chain is built from TRBV19 and TRBJ1-3; D gene ambiguous. This CDR3 region has 15 residues. Germline CDR1 and CDR2: LNHDA and SQIVND (reference sequence). The V end lost 6 bases, the J end lost 0 bases, and 12 bases lay between the germline ends. CDR3 coding DNA: TGTGCCAGTAGACCGGACGGGAGCTCTGGAAACACCATATATTTT. It yields the protein CASRPDGSSGNTIYF.